A selection of T cell receptor beta chains follows, all from one sample in a study of blood T cell repertoires in COVID-19. The assay was immunoSEQ multiplex PCR, and TCRdb's table has in-frame clones only and misses some. The sample records around 35,000 clones, approximately 89% being singletons. What was sequenced was peripheral blood. All receptors derive from a human donor in a cohort sampled during active COVID-19. CDR3s include the opening cysteine and the closing phenylalanine or tryptophan. A D gene is named only where the DNA matches it firmly.

d_call: NA
v_call: TRBV28
cdr3_aa: CASSLGGRGRGGNQPQHF

d_call: TRBD1
v_call: TRBV4-3
cdr3_aa: CASSAQGQGNYGYTF

d_call: TRBD1
v_call: TRBV7-2
cdr3_aa: CASSLRTGTGDGYTF

d_call: NA
v_call: TRBV7-8
cdr3_aa: CATGEGRTNNSPLHF

d_call: TRBD2
v_call: TRBV24-1
cdr3_aa: CATSPSGGPRGNGEQFF

d_call: NA
v_call: TRBV7-2
cdr3_aa: CASSLVGGLDTQYF

d_call: NA
v_call: TRBV12-3/TRBV12-4
cdr3_aa: CASLRGQETQYF

d_call: TRBD2
v_call: TRBV6-5
cdr3_aa: CASSYGTSSETQYF

d_call: NA
v_call: TRBV5-4
cdr3_aa: CASSFPGGTDTQYF

d_call: NA
v_call: TRBV7-8
cdr3_aa: CASSSRRVSGNTIYF

d_call: NA
v_call: TRBV5-1
cdr3_aa: CANVKGQQPRLGSYEQYF

d_call: TRBD1
v_call: TRBV5-1
cdr3_aa: CASSGLGTGGEQFF

d_call: NA
v_call: TRBV6-5
cdr3_aa: CASSYGGIVGYEQYF

d_call: TRBD2
v_call: TRBV7-9
cdr3_aa: CASSPGGTIGYTQYF

d_call: NA
v_call: TRBV3-1/TRBV3-2
cdr3_aa: CASSLVQETQYF

d_call: NA
v_call: TRBV6-5
cdr3_aa: CASRAAGETQYF

d_call: TRBD1
v_call: TRBV15
cdr3_aa: CATSRAGQGGQPQHF

d_call: TRBD1
v_call: TRBV27
cdr3_aa: CASQDRANGYTF

d_call: TRBD1
v_call: TRBV12-5
cdr3_aa: CASGSPATGRYGYTF

d_call: TRBD1
v_call: TRBV2
cdr3_aa: CASSGQGVSEKLFF

d_call: NA
v_call: TRBV7-9
cdr3_aa: CASSFQGRRTDTQYF

d_call: NA
v_call: TRBV5-1
cdr3_aa: CASSPPSTARGFYGYTF

d_call: NA
v_call: TRBV28
cdr3_aa: CASSLSSWLGTNEKLFF

d_call: NA
v_call: TRBV10-3
cdr3_aa: CAISDYLQGEQYF

d_call: NA
v_call: TRBV11-2
cdr3_aa: CASSPGQTQYF

d_call: NA
v_call: TRBV4-3
cdr3_aa: CASSQDRESYAYEQYF

d_call: NA
v_call: TRBV19
cdr3_aa: CASSTQGVREPQHF

d_call: NA
v_call: TRBV5-4
cdr3_aa: CASSLGGGNYGYTF

d_call: NA
v_call: TRBV5-1
cdr3_aa: CASSLGVEQFF

d_call: TRBD1
v_call: TRBV5-1
cdr3_aa: CASSLWDSMAYTEAFF

d_call: TRBD1
v_call: TRBV28
cdr3_aa: CASSFIGTGRPEGGYTF

d_call: NA
v_call: TRBV28
cdr3_aa: CASSPLVGSRVLVTKNIQYF

d_call: TRBD1
v_call: TRBV24-1
cdr3_aa: CATSDGGQDYGYTF

d_call: NA
v_call: TRBV15
cdr3_aa: CATSSGEAGGETQYF